Listed here are 6 T cell receptor beta chains from one sample, sequenced in a study of tumor-infiltrating lymphocytes in primary liver carcinoma (dated by TCRdb to 2016 to 2017). These reads were obtained on an Illumina HiSeq 2500. Using a constant-region primer and ProtoScript II reverse transcriptase, TCRbeta-specific cDNA was reverse-transcribed from 400 to 550 ng total RNA. The TCRbeta libraries were prepared through three rounds of nested multiplex PCR following a slightly modified ARM-PCR procedure. Each of the first two PCR rounds ran for approximately 10 cycles using multiplex TRBV1-TRBV30 forward primers together with a Cbeta reverse primer. TCRdb reanalyzed the raw reads on its own, using fastp at Q25 for trimming and MiXCR for clone calling, and kept in-frame beta chains. Records with the same CDR3 protein are collapsed into one entry carrying the most frequent genes and DNA. The sample data list 150,000 to 200,000 distinct CDR3 sequences, and about two thirds of these were observed just once. Of the sample, around 7.1% falls within the top ten clones.

Blood RNA was extracted from unsorted whole blood with TRIzol reagent; germline DNA came from the DNeasy Blood & Tissue kit. The sequenced material came from peripheral blood. Receptors originate from a woman in her sixties or seventies with primary liver carcinoma and hepatitis B virus infection.

For this clonotype: A much larger clone differs by one base, so this may be a read error. The chain links TRBV29-1 to TRBJ2-5; perhaps TRBD1 as D (6 bases). Germline-derived CDR1 and CDR2 are SQVTM and ANQGSEA. The CDR3 totals 12 residues. This CDR3 is CSGMDSGETQCF. Here the CDR3 DNA reads TGCAGCGGTATGGACAGTGGAGAGACCCAGTGCTTC.

This clonotype has a count of ten or more. The chain combines TRBV29-1 with TRBJ1-6; D perhaps matches TRBD1 (6 bases). Trimming removed 4 bases from V and 10 bases from J, with 14 bases in between. This CDR3 is 13 amino acids long. Germline-derived CDR1 and CDR2 are SQVTM and ANQGSEA. The CDR3, as DNA: TGCAGCGTTGGGGAGGGGGGTGAGTCACCCCTCCACTTT. Its protein is CSVGEGGESPLHF.

This sequence joins TRBV9 and TRBJ2-7; 10 positions match TRBD2. Germline CDR1 is SGDLS and CDR2 is YYNGEE. The CDR3 loop spans 17 amino acids. V lost 3 bases, J lost 7 bases, and 16 bases stayed unmatched. CDR3 sequence reads: CASSDSLAGAHGGEQYF. In nucleotides, the CDR3 is TGTGCCAGCAGCGATAGCCTAGCGGGAGCCCACGGTGGGGAGCAGTACTTC. Using reference TRBV9 and TRBJ2-7 for the parts outside the CDR3, the full variable domain is DSGVTQTPKHLITATGQRVTLRCSPRSGDLSVYWYQQSLDQGLQFLIQYYNGEERAKGNILERFSAQQFPDLHSELNLSSLELGDSALYFCASSDSLAGAHGGEQYFGPGTRLTVT.

In its sample, this clonotype was seen many times. The chain joins TRBV12-3 or TRBV12-4 to TRBJ2-1; D remains unclear. V was cut by 4 bases and J by 9 bases, with 13 bases left in between. This CDR3 has 13 amino acids. Written as DNA, the CDR3 is TGTGCCAGCAGTTCTAGAGCTCGGAGTGAGCAGTTCTTC. As protein: CASSSRARSEQFF.

This clonotype has at least ten counts. The rearrangement uses TRBV6-6 and TRBJ2-1; no reliable D call. The CDR3 is made up of 16 amino acids. Trimming left V 2 bases short and J 2 bases short, with 13 bases between. Germline CDR1 reads MNHNY; CDR2 reads SVGAGI (reference sequence). The CDR3 reads CASSYQPLPPYNEQFF. CDR3 nucleotide sequence: TGTGCCAGCAGTTACCAGCCCCTGCCCCCCTACAATGAGCAGTTCTTC.

This clonotype was observed many times. CDR3 nucleotide sequence: TGTGCCAGCAGTCCGGGGACTAGGTTTTACAATGAGCAGTTCTTC. As protein: CASSPGTRFYNEQFF. The rearrangement uses TRBV6-2 or TRBV6-3 and TRBJ2-1; 8 bases fit TRBD2. The CDR3 runs to 15 residues. Germline V gives CDR1 MNHEY, CDR2 SVGEGT. V shed 5 bases and J 4 bases; nucleotides not matched to a gene: 7.